One and the same sample provided the 19 T cell receptor beta chains below, sequenced in a study of T cell responses to AZD1222 COVID-19 vaccine. TCRdb keeps only in-frame clones here, not all; method: immunoSEQ multiplex PCR. The sample shows more than 85,000 clones, around 87% of them seen only once. Here the sequenced sample was peripheral blood, taken 28 days after the second AZD1222 dose. These receptors all come from an adult who received the AZD1222 COVID-19 vaccine.

V gene TRBV25-1 combines with J gene TRBJ1-2, with 10 bases fitting TRBD1. This CDR3 is built from 11 residues. The germline V gene has CDR1 MGHDK and CDR2 SYGVNS. V trimming: 11 bases; J trimming: 6 bases; junction bases outside the gene matches: 3. As DNA, the CDR3 is TGTGCCGGAGGACAGGGGGATGGCTACACCTTC. The encoded protein is CAGGQGDGYTF.

J is TRBJ1-1 and V is TRBV7-2; 9 nucleotides match TRBD1. V shed 2 bases and J 4 bases; nucleotides not matched to a gene: 2. The CDR3 contains 14 residues. Germline V CDR1 and CDR2: SGHTA, FQGNSA. CDR3 sequence: CASSLRQGVTEAFF. DNA for the CDR3: TGTGCCAGCAGCTTAAGACAGGGGGTCACTGAAGCTTTCTTT.

The V gene is TRBV2, the J gene TRBJ1-1; D ambiguous. Germline V lookup: CDR1 SNHLY, CDR2 FYNNEI. This CDR3 has 11 residues. Trimming removed 5 bases from V and 3 bases from J, with 4 bases in between. The CDR3 sequence is CASSRDTEAFF. CDR3 DNA: TGTGCCAGCAGTCGGGACACTGAAGCTTTCTTT.

The rearrangement joins TRBV5-6 to TRBJ1-6, with D tentatively TRBD1 (5 bases). Trimming took off 1 base at V and 12 bases at J, with 11 bases between the two ends. The CDR3 has 13 amino acids. Germline CDR1 SGHDT, CDR2 YYEEEE. CDR3 DNA sequence: TGTGCCAGCAGCTTGACGAGGGACCGACCCCTCCACTTT. Translation: CASSLTRDRPLHF.

Sample share makes this clone medium-sized. This chain connects TRBV19 to TRBJ2-3; 10 positions match TRBD2. This CDR3 region has 16 residues. V lost 5 bases and J lost 1; bases outside the gene matches: 6. Germline CDR1 reads LNHDA; CDR2 reads SQIVND (reference sequence). The CDR3 DNA follows: TGTGCCAGTAGTGAAATAGCGGGAGGAGGCACAGATACGCAGTATTTT. Protein sequence: CASSEIAGGGTDTQYF.

The chain uses TRBV11-3 and TRBJ2-3; 10 positions agree with TRBD2. V trimming: 5 bases; J trimming: 0 bases; junction bases outside the gene matches: 11. This CDR3 contains 18 residues. Per the germline V gene, CDR1 is SGHNT and CDR2 is YENEEA. For the CDR3, the DNA is TGTGCCAGCAGCCTAGGCTTAACTAGCGGGATTAGCACAGATACGCAGTATTTT. Encoded protein: CASSLGLTSGISTDTQYF. Filled out from reference TRBV11-3 and TRBJ2-3, the complete variable domain reads EAGVVQSPRYKIIEKKQPVAFWCNPISGHNTLYWYLQNLGQGPELLIRYENEEAVDDSQLPKDRFSAERLKGVDSTLKIQPAELGDSAVYLCASSLGLTSGISTDTQYFGPGTRLTVL.

This chain uses TRBV6-5 with TRBJ2-1; 10 bases are a match to TRBD2. Germline V gives CDR1 MNHEY, CDR2 SVGAGI. The CDR3 runs to 14 residues. Trimming at V came to 6 bases and at J to 4 bases, leaving 3 bases not matched to a gene. The CDR3 coding sequence is TGTGCCAGCAGCCGGACTAGCGGTTACAATGAGCAGTTCTTC. Its protein is CASSRTSGYNEQFF.

The chain employs TRBV5-8 and TRBJ2-7; D ambiguous. The CDR3 sequence is 17 residues long. V lost 0 bases and J 0 bases, leaving 16 bases between the germline ends. The germline V gene has CDR1 SGHTS and CDR2 YDEGEE. The CDR3 loop reads CASSLVSGQISSYEQYF. In DNA form, the CDR3 reads TGTGCCAGCAGCTTGGTCTCCGGGCAGATTAGCTCCTACGAGCAGTACTTC.

This clone showed up just once. The chain links TRBV14 to TRBJ2-7; no firm D call. The length of the CDR3 is 11 residues. The ends were cut back, 5 bases at V and 3 bases at J, with 5 bases in the middle. Germline V gene lookup returns CDR1 SGHDN and CDR2 FVKESK. The CDR3 DNA follows: TGTGCCAGCAGCGCCAACTACGAGCAGTACTTC. As protein: CASSANYEQYF.

The chain couples TRBV5-4 to TRBJ1-2; the D is unclear. The V end was cut by 0 bases, the J end by 7 bases, with 7 bases between. Germline values: CDR1 SGHNT, CDR2 YYREEE (reference sequence). The CDR3 totals 12 residues. In DNA form, the CDR3 reads TGTGCCAGCAGCTTGGTCGGAGGTGGCTACACCTTC. It is translated as CASSLVGGGYTF.

The chain is built from TRBV24-1 and TRBJ2-2, with 7 bases aligning to TRBD1. Germline V gene lookup returns CDR1 KGHDR and CDR2 SFDVKD. After removal of 3 bases from V and 1 base from J, the junction contained 10 bases not matched to a gene. The CDR3 is 18 amino acids. Here the CDR3 reads CATSDPRGQLMNTGELFF. In nucleotides, the CDR3 is TGTGCCACCAGTGATCCACGGGGACAGCTAATGAACACCGGGGAGCTGTTTTTT.

The CDR3 reads CASSLVDGGNQPQHF. The DNA of the CDR3 is TGTGCCAGCAGCTTAGTGGATGGGGGAAATCAGCCCCAGCATTTT. The chain recombines TRBV7-9 with TRBJ1-5; TRBD1 might be the D (5 bases). The ends were cut back, 1 base at V and 4 bases at J, with 11 bases in the middle. The CDR3 consists of 15 residues. The germline CDR1 and CDR2 sequences are SEHNR and FQNEAQ (reference sequence).

The chain combines TRBV27 with TRBJ1-5; D is uncertain. This CDR3 comprises 14 residues. The V end lost 0 bases, the J end lost 0 bases, and 3 bases lay between the germline ends. The V gene's germline CDR1 is MNHEY and CDR2 SMNVEV (reference sequence). CDR3: CASSLSDSNQPQHF. For the CDR3, the DNA is TGTGCCAGCAGTTTATCAGATAGCAATCAGCCCCAGCATTTT.

This sequence joins TRBV5-4 and TRBJ1-2; a weak D match, TRBD1 (5 bases). The V end lost 5 bases, the J end lost 3 bases, and 14 bases lay between the germline ends. Germline CDR1 reads SGHNT; CDR2 reads YYREEE (reference sequence). The CDR3 runs 14 residues. CDR3 region: CASSPSWGDYGYTF. The CDR3 nucleotides read TGTGCCAGCAGTCCTTCGTGGGGGGACTATGGCTACACCTTC.

The V call is TRBV27, the J call TRBJ1-1; 7 bases line up with TRBD1. Germline V CDR1 and CDR2: MNHEY, SMNVEV (reference sequence). There are 14 residues in the CDR3. V shed 6 bases, J shed 3 bases, and the junction held 7 bases outside the gene matches. The CDR3 DNA is TGTGCCAGCAGATCGGGACAGTTGGACACTGAAGCTTTCTTT. Protein: CASRSGQLDTEAFF.

This clone was seen more than once but under ten times. The genes are TRBV28 and TRBJ1-2; 7 bases map to TRBD1. The junction had 7 bases not matched to a gene; V was cut back by 7 bases and J by 5 bases. Looked up from germline, CDR1 is MDHEN and CDR2 is SYDVKM. CDR3 length: 13 residues. The CDR3 DNA reads TGTGCCAGCAACGACAGGGTAGGGTATGGCTACACCTTC. Residues: CASNDRVGYGYTF.

The CDR3 nucleotides are TGTGCCAGCGGGGAGACTAGCAATGAGCAGTTCTTC. Encoded protein: CASGETSNEQFF. The chain couples TRBV2 to TRBJ2-1; weak D call: TRBD2 (6 bases). Trimming left V 8 bases short and J 6 bases short, with 11 bases between. The CDR3 has 12 amino acids. CDR1 SNHLY and CDR2 FYNNEI come from the germline V gene.

The J gene is TRBJ2-2, the V gene TRBV7-2, with a tentative D call TRBD1 (5 bases). The V gene's germline CDR1 is SGHTA and CDR2 FQGNSA. The CDR3 consists of 13 residues. Trimming pared 3 bases from V and 5 bases from J, leaving 7 bases between. The CDR3 coding sequence is TGTGCCAGCAGCTTCTCAGGGACCGGGGAGCTGTTTTTT. It translates to CASSFSGTGELFF.

The CDR3: CAWSVLSRGGDYNQPQHF. The DNA for the CDR3 is TGTGCCTGGAGTGTACTGTCGCGCGGGGGCGATTACAATCAGCCCCAGCATTTT. The rearrangement uses TRBV30 and TRBJ1-5; D perhaps matches TRBD1 (6 bases). V gave up 0 bases and J gave up 3 bases, with 21 bases separating them. The CDR3 runs to 18 residues. Germline CDR1 and CDR2: GTSNPN and SVGIG (reference sequence).